This entry lists 24 T cell receptor beta chains sequenced from one sample in a study of shared clonotypes between healthy human individuals. Produced via immunoSEQ multiplex PCR; TCRdb's table is partial and in-frame only. The table has some 980,000 clones, over 75% seen once; the top ten hold approximately 1.5%. The sequenced sample was memory CD4+ T cells sorted from blood. Described subset: CD45RA-negative fraction. The receptors derive from a man younger than 35 in good health.

This clone was seen only a few times. V usage is TRBV7-9 and J usage is TRBJ2-3; 9 bases are a match to TRBD2. This CDR3 is built from 15 residues. With 4 bases clipped from V and 2 bases from J, the junction kept 4 bases outside the gene matches. Per germline, CDR1 SEHNR and CDR2 FQNEAQ (reference sequence). Written as DNA, the CDR3 is TGTGCCAGCAGCTCGACTAGCGGAATCACAGATACGCAGTATTTT. It encodes CASSSTSGITDTQYF.

This rearrangement joins TRBV5-6 to TRBJ2-3; D is undetermined. Germline lookup yields CDR1 SGHDT and CDR2 YYEEEE. This CDR3 spans 15 amino acids. Trimming stripped 6 bases from V and 2 bases from J, with 16 bases between. The CDR3 DNA reads TGTGCCAGCATCGGTGAGGTCGAGAACACAGATACGCAGTATTTT. Its protein product is CASIGEVENTDTQYF.

The chain combines TRBV6-5 with TRBJ1-1; D is possibly TRBD1 (5 bases). V lost 2 bases and J 1 base, leaving 5 bases between the germline ends. CDR1 is MNHEY and CDR2 is SVGAGI in the germline V gene. The CDR3 length is 13 residues. The CDR3: CASSYDRNTEAFF. The CDR3 DNA follows: TGTGCCAGCAGTTACGACAGGAACACTGAAGCTTTCTTT.

This chain connects TRBV9 to TRBJ1-5; D is undetermined. CDR1 and CDR2 (germline): SGDLS, YYNGEE. This CDR3 contains 15 residues. Trimming left V 0 bases short and J 2 bases short, with 9 bases between. The CDR3 loop is CASSVDMGGNQPQHF. In DNA form, the CDR3 reads TGTGCCAGCAGCGTAGATATGGGAGGCAATCAGCCCCAGCATTTT.

This chain connects TRBV7-2 to TRBJ1-2; 10 bases map to TRBD1. Trimming removed 4 bases from V and 14 bases from J; junction bases left unmatched: 10. This CDR3 contains 13 residues. The V gene's germline CDR1 is SGHTA and CDR2 FQGNSA. The CDR3, as DNA: TGTGCCAGCAGCTCCTCGGGACAGGGGTCATTTACCTTC. Protein: CASSSSGQGSFTF.

This clone was recorded a few times. The CDR3: CASSYSEETGNTIYF. CDR3 coding DNA: TGTGCCAGCAGTTACTCTGAAGAAACCGGAAACACCATATATTTT. V usage is TRBV6-6 and J usage is TRBJ1-3; D not resolved. The germline gives CDR1 MNHNY, CDR2 SVGAGI (reference sequence). V was cut by 0 bases and J by 4 bases, with 10 bases left in between. The CDR3 extends over 15 amino acids.

The V gene is TRBV27, the J gene TRBJ2-2, with D perhaps matching TRBD2 (5 bases). This CDR3 comprises 15 residues. V lost 3 bases and J 4 bases, leaving 12 bases between the germline ends. CDR1 is MNHEY and CDR2 is SMNVEV in the germline V gene (reference sequence). DNA of the CDR3: TGTGCCAGCAGTTTTAGGGCAGAGGGCACCGGGGAGCTGTTTTTT. This encodes CASSFRAEGTGELFF.

This clone was picked up one time. V is TRBV7-2 and J is TRBJ2-7; tentatively, D is TRBD1 (6 bases). This CDR3 spans 14 amino acids. With 5 bases removed from V and 2 bases from J, the gap between germline ends came to 13 bases. Germline lookup yields CDR1 SGHTA and CDR2 FQGNSA. The CDR3 DNA follows: TGTGCCAGCAGCCAGGGGCCTGGCCCCTACGAGCAGTACTTC. Its translation: CASSQGPGPYEQYF. Looking up the rest from reference TRBV7-2 and TRBJ2-7 gives the full variable domain: GAGVSQSPSNKVTEKGKDVELRCDPISGHTALYWYRQSLGQGLEFLIYFQGNSAPDKSGLPSDRFSAERTGGSVSTLTIQRTQQEDSAVYLCASSQGPGPYEQYFGPGTRLTVT.

The V and J genes are TRBV28 and TRBJ2-7; tentatively, D is TRBD1 or TRBD2 (7 bases each). The CDR3 contains 14 residues. V gave up 6 bases and J gave up 2 bases, with 14 bases separating them. Per germline, CDR1 MDHEN and CDR2 SYDVKM. The CDR3 sequence is CASSAGGLTYEQYF. CDR3 sequence (DNA): TGTGCCAGCAGCGCAGGGGGACTAACCTACGAGCAGTACTTC.

To note about this clone: Other DNA sequences in this specimen translate into the identical CDR3. The V gene is TRBV5-1, the J gene TRBJ2-2, with 10 bases aligning to TRBD1. The CDR3 is made up of 15 amino acids. J lost 4 bases, V lost 0 bases, and 0 bases had no gene match. Germline CDR1 SGHRS, CDR2 YFSETQ. The CDR3 is CASSLGTGGTGELFF. The CDR3 DNA reads as TGCGCCAGCAGCTTGGGGACAGGGGGCACCGGGGAGCTGTTTTTT.

This clone was counted between two and nine times. V is TRBV30 and J is TRBJ2-5; the D gene is possibly TRBD2 (6 bases). The CDR3 has 15 residues. CDR1 and CDR2 (germline): GTSNPN, SVGIG (reference sequence). Trimming cost V 2 bases and J 5 bases, with 18 bases left between them. CDR3 protein: CAWSKGLTQTETQYF. CDR3 DNA: TGTGCCTGGAGTAAGGGACTCACACAAACGGAGACCCAGTACTTC.

This clone was recorded many times. The chain links TRBV11-2 to TRBJ2-2; D gene unclear. V was trimmed by 1 base and J by 4 bases, leaving 10 bases between them. Germline CDR1 reads SGHAT; CDR2 reads FQNNGV. The CDR3 runs to 15 residues. The CDR3 coding sequence is TGTGCCAGCAGCTTAGTTCAGAGCTTCACCGGGGAGCTGTTTTTT. Translating gives CASSLVQSFTGELFF.

CDR3 loop: CASSESLGTGLEKLFF. DNA of the CDR3: TGTGCCAGCAGTGAATCCTTGGGCACAGGTTTGGAAAAACTGTTTTTT. The chain is built from TRBV6-1 and TRBJ1-4, with D possibly TRBD1 on 5 matching bases. Trimming removed 2 bases from V and 8 bases from J, with 18 bases in between. Germline V gene data show CDR1 as MNHNS and CDR2 as SASEGT. This CDR3 region has 16 residues.

To note about this clone: Other DNA sequences in the same sample also yield this CDR3. The chain links TRBV5-1 to TRBJ1-2; no clear D gene. Germline V gives CDR1 SGHRS, CDR2 YFSETQ. This CDR3 spans 14 amino acids. Trimming took 0 bases from V and 0 from J, leaving 6 bases between them. The CDR3 here is CASSLDTANYGYTF. The CDR3 bases are TGCGCCAGCAGCTTGGATACAGCTAACTATGGCTACACCTTC.

In its sample, this clone was seen a few times. The V and J genes are TRBV23-1 and TRBJ2-7; TRBD1 or TRBD2 may be the D gene (5 bases each). TRBV23-1 is flagged as an ORF with uncertain function. V was shortened by 0 bases and J by 4 bases, with 22 bases between the two germline ends. There are 18 residues in the CDR3. The DNA of the CDR3 is TGCGCCAGCAGTCAATCGGAGCCCGGGAACCGGGGCTCGTACGAGCAGTACTTC. The encoded protein is CASSQSEPGNRGSYEQYF.

V is TRBV6-4 and J is TRBJ2-1; D ambiguous. The V end was cut by 0 bases, the J end by 4 bases, with 4 bases between. Germline V lookup: CDR1 MRHNA, CDR2 SNTAGT. The CDR3 extends over 13 amino acids. CDR3 sequence (DNA): TGTGCCAGCAGTGACTCGATGTACAATGAGCAGTTCTTC. This translates into CASSDSMYNEQFF.

The chain links TRBV9 to TRBJ2-3; 8 bases are a match to TRBD2. Germline V CDR1 and CDR2: SGDLS, YYNGEE. Germline trimming cut 4 bases from V and 0 bases from J; bases unmatched to any gene: 4. The CDR3 is 15 residues long. In DNA form, the CDR3 reads TGTGCCAGCAGCCTCCTAGCGGGTAGCACAGATACGCAGTATTTT. Translating it yields CASSLLAGSTDTQYF.

The rearrangement links TRBV7-9 to TRBJ1-2, with 7 bases matching TRBD1. J lost 6 bases, V lost 4 bases, and 8 bases had no gene match. Germline-derived CDR1 and CDR2 are SEHNR and FQNEAQ (reference sequence). This CDR3 contains 14 residues. The CDR3 DNA is TGTGCCAGCAGCTCACAACAGGGGAGGGATGGCTACACCTTC. This codes for CASSSQQGRDGYTF.

This clone was detected ten times or more. The chain recombines TRBV7-2 with TRBJ2-1, with 10 bases that match TRBD1. Losses at the gene ends were 5 bases for V and 7 bases for J; bases not matched to a gene: 8. Germline CDR1 and CDR2: SGHTA and FQGNSA. This CDR3 comprises 15 residues. CDR3 DNA: TGTGCCAGCAGCCACGACAGGGGGCGAGTAAATGAGCAGTTCTTC. It translates to CASSHDRGRVNEQFF.

The gene calls are TRBV28 and TRBJ2-3, with a tentative D call TRBD2 (6 bases). Trimming stripped 10 bases from V and 7 bases from J, with 15 bases between. CDR3 length: 12 amino acids. Germline CDR1 and CDR2: MDHEN and SYDVKM. CDR3 in amino acids: CAIAGTRHTQYF. The CDR3 DNA reads as TGTGCCATAGCAGGGACTCGCCATACGCAGTATTTT. The entire variable domain, with the rest obtained from reference TRBV28 and TRBJ2-3, is as follows: DVKVTQSSRYLVKRTGEKVFLECVQDMDHENMFWYRQDPGLGLRLIYFSYDVKMKEKGDIPEGYSVSREKKERFSLILESASTNQTSMYLCAIAGTRHTQYFGPGTRLTVL.

The chain recombines TRBV19 with TRBJ2-5; D is tentatively TRBD1 or TRBD2 (5 bases each). CDR1 LNHDA and CDR2 SQIVND come from the germline V gene (reference sequence). The CDR3 extends over 12 amino acids. The V end lost 11 bases, the J end lost 5 bases, and 15 bases lay between the germline ends. The chain's CDR3 is CASKTEGETQYF. CDR3 coding DNA: TGTGCCTCAAAAACCGAGGGGGAGACCCAGTACTTC.

The rearrangement joins TRBV7-2 to TRBJ2-5; the D call may be TRBD1 or TRBD2 (6 bases each). The CDR3 totals 14 residues. Germline V lookup: CDR1 SGHTA, CDR2 FQGNSA. Trimming took 4 bases from V and 4 from J, leaving 13 bases between them. The CDR3 DNA follows: TGTGCCAGCAGCTCGTACGGGGGCAGAGAGACCCAGTACTTC. It codes for CASSSYGGRETQYF.

This clone has more than one count but fewer than ten. The gene calls are TRBV2 and TRBJ1-5; D may be TRBD1 (6 bases). CDR3 length: 16 amino acids. V was trimmed by 5 bases and J by 2 bases, leaving 16 bases between them. Germline loops: CDR1 SNHLY, CDR2 FYNNEI. CDR3 residues: CASSRQAKSGNQPQHF. Here the CDR3 DNA reads TGTGCCAGCAGTCGACAGGCGAAATCGGGCAATCAGCCCCAGCATTTT.

The chain recombines TRBV11-2 with TRBJ1-4; 8 bases match TRBD1. Germline V CDR1 and CDR2: SGHAT, FQNNGV. CDR3 length: 15 amino acids. Germline trimming cut 4 bases from V and 8 bases from J; bases unmatched to any gene: 9. The CDR3 nucleotides read TGTGCCAGCAGCTCAGGACAGGGTGTGGGGGAAAAACTGTTTTTT. It yields the protein CASSSGQGVGEKLFF.